By frequency in the sample, the clone carrying this TCR beta chain is medium-sized. What it recognizes is unknown. Read data end 3 residues before the CDR3 end; the end is taken from the germline J gene. The data belong to a study of T cell clonality in common variable immunodeficiency. Study results and limitations: Common variable immunodeficiency TCR beta sequences reportedly had fewer deletions and N-nucleotide insertions.

Equal genomic DNA amounts from CVID and control samples were sequenced. Measured with immunoSEQ multiplex PCR; TCRdb has only the in-frame clones, and not every one. Recorded here are some 26,000 clones, with no singletons, and the ten leading clones hold 4%. There are 17 residues in the CDR3. Trimming at V came to 1 base and at J to 5 bases, leaving 11 bases not matched to a gene. Germline-derived CDR1 and CDR2 are DFQATT and SNEGSKA (reference sequence). This sequence joins TRBV20-1 and TRBJ1-5, with 10 positions matching TRBD1. The sequenced sample consisted of peripheral blood mononuclear cells. The TCR sequence derives from a human donor with common variable immunodeficiency. Incomplete CDR3 DNA: TGCAGTGCTAGAGGGGTTATCAGACAGGGGGCGGATCAGCCC. Its protein is CSARGVIRQGADQP. The whole CDR3 protein reads CSARGVIRQGADQPQHF.